This T cell receptor beta chain was identified during a study of CD8 T cells in Susac syndrome. The CDR3 is made up of 13 amino acids. V gave up 2 bases and J gave up 4 bases, with 8 bases separating them. Germline-derived CDR1 and CDR2 are LGHDT and YNNKEL (reference sequence). Random hexamers served to reverse transcribe about 0.5 to 1 ug RNA. From the immunoSEQ multiplex PCR reads, TCRdb called clonotypes with MiXCR, one entry per CDR3 protein. The table records around 190,000 distinct CDR3 sequences, 85% to 95% of them present only once. This receptor was taken from a human donor in good health. The sequenced sample consisted of CD4+ T cells from PBMCs. This chain joins TRBV3-1 and TRBJ1-2, with unresolved D. The CDR3 loop reads CASSQLDRYGYTF. Written as DNA, the CDR3 is TGTGCCAGCAGCCAATTGGATCGCTATGGCTACACCTTC.